This T cell receptor beta chain was captured by sequencing in a study of T cell responses to AZD1222 COVID-19 vaccine (dated by TCRdb to about 2021). Background on the whole study: Because spike-specific TCR depth and breadth did not differ between the two schedules, AZD1222 recipients who got a second dose at roughly 4 weeks were pooled with those who got a second dose at roughly 12 weeks. A total of just over 230 trial participants underwent TCR sequencing, of whom 207 had received two doses of AZD1222 and 26 had received two doses of the MenACWY control vaccine. Trial participants were enrolled by age into subgroups of 18-55, 56-69 and 70-plus years, and around 150, 28 and 57 TCR-sequenced participants, respectively, were included in these subgroups. The study at large found these results: The whole spike protein was spanned by vaccine-associated CD4 TCRs, and dominant responses were seen in regions 160-218 and 743-854. No day 14 peak-response samples were available, so repertoires were characterized only after the peak T cell response. Participants were mostly white British, with more females than males. The authors suggested clonal diversity may have been underestimated. A significant rise in spike-specific TCR breadth and depth was observed after two AZD1222 doses relative to day 0 and relative to MenACWY recipients. Conclusions about previously exposed vaccinees are limited because only five to seven AZD1222 recipients were SARS-CoV-2 seropositive at baseline. The 56-69-year group was small, and its depth increase did not reach significance, likely because of low power. Nearly half of unique spike-specific TCRs reportedly recognized epitopes outside regions mutated in the B.1.351 and B.1.1.7 variants.

A distance of 17 bases separates the germline ends of V and J, which lose 3 bases and 8 bases respectively. The germline V gene (reference sequence) specifies DFQATT as CDR1 and SNEGSKA as CDR2. The CDR3 has 14 amino acids, counting the end cysteine and phenylalanine. CDR3 DNA only is kept here, 42 bases in frame from base 1. A remark on this clone: Its antigen is still unknown. The record has no base qualities; no much larger clone is one base away.

According to the study, the label for this sample's time point signals: baseline before first vaccination. Vaccinee samples came from UK trials COV001 and COV002, including a single-blind randomized controlled phase 2/3 trial of AZD1222 (ChAdOx1 nCoV-19) in healthy adults. For TCRbeta chain sequencing, PBMC samples were collected from trial participants at day 0 and at day 28 after the second dose. The CDR3 regions of human TCRbeta chains were analyzed by immunosequencing. The original pipeline was this. TCRs in the repertoires were compared against a reference library of SARS-CoV-2-specific TCRs that had been generated with the MIRA antigen-specificity platform. Breadth meant the fraction of unique TCRs that were SARS-CoV-2-associated, whereas depth meant the fraction of total T cells that were SARS-CoV-2-associated. Using the MIRA data, each spike-specific TCR was mapped to the spike region that the TCR reacts to and placed in a CD4 or CD8 class. Log10-transformed breadth and depth values were compared by one-way ANOVA with Sidak's multiple comparisons tests. Imported from immuneACCESS, the table was reduced by TCRdb to in-frame sequences with V and J called. These copies leave out some clones; in studies compared against another copy, an unresolved V gene accounts for under half, and the cause of the remainder is not known. V and J calls and clone size are those listed in that table; D and trimming were worked out from the DNA. This sample is represented by some 110,000 clones; 70% to 90% of them were singletons. Of the sample, around 4% falls within the top ten clones.

The sequencing used peripheral blood, collected on day 0 of AZD1222 vaccination. The clonotype comes from an adult in good health. This receptor chain uses TRBV20-1 and TRBJ1-5, with TRBD1 perhaps the D gene, on 5 matching bases. In nucleotides, the sequence is TGCAGTGCTAGTTTAGAGCCAGGGCTTAAGCCCCAGCATTTT. It is translated as CSASLEPGLKPQHF.